This T cell receptor (beta chain) was sequenced in a study of T cell responses to AZD1222 COVID-19 vaccine (dated by TCRdb to 2020 to 2023). About the full investigation: AZD1222 recipients with second doses at about 4 weeks or about 12 weeks were pooled, because spike-specific TCR depth and breadth did not differ between schedules. A total of approximately 230 trial participants underwent TCR sequencing, of whom some 210 received two doses of AZD1222 and about 26 received two doses of the MenACWY control vaccine. Trial participants were enrolled by age into 18-55, 56-69 and 70-plus year subgroups, with about 150, 28 and 57 TCR-sequenced participants respectively.

As to this clone: Its antigen is unknown. No base qualities exist here, and no much larger clone lies one base off it.

General findings and caveats noted by the study authors: In the small 56-69-year group, the increase in depth fell short of significance, most likely because of low power. After two AZD1222 doses, both the breadth and the depth of spike-specific TCRs were significantly higher than at day 0 and than in MenACWY recipients. Nearly half of unique spike-specific TCRs reportedly recognized epitopes outside regions mutated in the B.1.351 and B.1.1.7 variants. Participants were mostly white British, with more females than males. The authors suggested clonal diversity may have been underestimated. Conclusions about previously exposed vaccinees were limited because only 6 or 7 AZD1222 recipients were SARS-CoV-2 seropositive at baseline. The vaccine-associated CD4 TCRs covered the entire spike protein, and the dominant responses fell in regions 160-218 and 743-854. Because no samples from the day 14 peak response were available, repertoires could be characterized only after the peak T cell response.

This sample's time point label indicates: baseline before first vaccination. The vaccinee samples were drawn from two UK trials, COV001 and COV002, one of which was a single-blind randomized controlled phase 2/3 trial testing AZD1222 (ChAdOx1 nCoV-19) in healthy adults. Trial participant PBMC samples were collected at day 0 and day 28 after the second dose for TCRbeta chain sequencing. The CDR3 regions of human TCRbeta chains were analyzed by immunosequencing. The published analysis was carried out like this. Repertoire TCRs were checked for matches against a reference library of SARS-CoV-2-specific TCRs that had been generated using the MIRA antigen-specificity platform. Breadth was defined as the fraction of unique TCRs that were SARS-CoV-2-associated. Depth was defined as the fraction of total T cells that were SARS-CoV-2-associated. Using the MIRA data, each spike-specific TCR was assigned both to the spike region to which the TCR was reactive and to a CD4 or CD8 class. Log10-transformed breadth and depth values were compared by one-way ANOVA with Sidak's multiple comparisons tests. Entries here come from immuneACCESS through TCRdb and include only in-frame sequences with V and J called. Some clones fail to appear in such tables; in the studies checked, an unresolved V gene covers under half of the shortfall, and the cause of the remainder is unknown. The D gene and trimming were derived from the DNA, and the V and J assignments and clone size from that table. The sample table records 100,000 to 150,000 clones; roughly nine tenths of these occur just once. The ten largest make up around 1.5% of the sample.

This TCR was sampled from an adult in good health. The starting material was peripheral blood, obtained on day 0 of AZD1222 vaccination.

The CDR3 loop reads CASSLRGGQRYEQYF. The DNA sequence is given as TGTGCCAGCAGTTTGCGCGGAGGGCAACGGTACGAGCAGTACTTC. The chain was built from TRBV6-5 and TRBJ2-7; tentative D gene TRBD2, with 6 bases matching. The germline V gene specifies MNHEY as CDR1 and SVGAGI as CDR2. V gives up 4 bases and J gives up 4 bases, and the segment between their germline ends measures 17 bases. Including cysteine and phenylalanine, the CDR3 has 15 amino acids. Kept here is only the CDR3 DNA, which spans 45 bases and is read in frame from base 1.